The T cell receptor (beta chain) described here comes from a study of human T cells and chemical hapten exposure. Overall study: Patients, a majority of them female, were diagnosed with alopecia areata, totalis or universalis.

The V end was cut by 3 bases, the J end by 5 bases, with 13 bases between. CDR3 length: 13 residues. CDR1 and CDR2 (germline): SQVTM, ANQGSEA. This clonotype was recorded at least ten times. MiXCR, run by TCRdb on the RACE reads, gives a single entry per CDR3 protein. The sample carries 27,000 or so distinct CDR3 sequences, almost 6% recorded once. As for time point: patch test 3, about 24 weeks after DPC sensitization. Sample treatment: therapeutic diphenylcyclopropenone sensitization with weekly scalp DPC. Alopecia patients, 18 to 70 years old and DPC-suitable, served as donors. Before extraction, the whole blood was not fractionated, and total RNA was taken from it.

The TCR originated in a man between 25 and 39 years old with alopecia areata. Some clones in this sample may be carry-over from other donors' samples. This sequence joins TRBV29-1 and TRBJ2-5; perhaps D is TRBD1 or TRBD2 (7 bases each). This specimen was whole blood, taken in connection with sensitization to the hapten diphenylcyclopropenone (DPC). The CDR3 protein is CSVEGGGLETQYF. In DNA, the CDR3 is TGCAGCGTTGAGGGAGGGGGCCTGGAGACCCAGTACTTC.